This entry concerns a single T cell receptor (beta chain). The antigen is unknown. These data come from a study of T-cell memory formation after mild COVID-19. The wider study: TCR clusters were mostly confined to one donor each.

The study, taken as a whole, reports: Contracting clones from day 15 to 85 had balanced CD4/CD8; later expanders favoured CD4+. For contracting clones, CD4+ ones sat mainly in CM and EM, CD8+ in EMRA.

The CDR3 contains 15 residues. V was clipped by 5 bases and J by 1 base; unmatched bases: 3. Constant-segment primers served in 5'RACE that generated TCR alpha and TCR beta cDNA libraries bearing sample barcodes and UMIs. TCRdb independently ran MiXCR on the 5' RACE reads; one entry per CDR3 protein. Among 270,000 or so distinct CDR3 sequences listed, 15% to 20% were seen once. Sequencing was performed on PBMCs or a T cell subset sorted from them (not recorded which). The chain combines TRBV12-3 or TRBV12-4 with TRBJ2-1; 9 bases match TRBD1. The receptor was derived from a man aged 18 to 29 who had mild COVID-19 (a few samples of this study predate the infection). Cell type and time point are not known. CDR3 in amino acids: CASSVGQGSYNEQFF. The CDR3 nucleotides read TGTGCCAGCAGTGTGGGACAGGGATCCTACAATGAGCAGTTCTTC.